Presented here are 14 T cell receptor beta chains from one specimen sequenced in a study of blood T cell repertoires in COVID-19. The data were produced by immunoSEQ multiplex PCR, yet TCRdb's version contains in-frame clones alone and is incomplete. The sample gives tens of thousands of clones, roughly four fifths of which show up once; about 2.5% is in the top ten. Sequenced material: peripheral blood. The origin of the receptors is a woman aged 70 to 79 with COVID-19, enrolled during active disease.

The J gene is TRBJ2-5, the V gene TRBV7-6; 9 bases agree with TRBD2. CDR1 and CDR2 (germline): SGHVS, FNYEAQ. The CDR3 runs 13 residues. V was clipped by 1 base and J by 8 bases; unmatched bases: 2. The CDR3 region has the DNA TGTGCCAGCAGCTTAGGCGGGGGGGCTACCCAGTACTTC. Translation gives CASSLGGGATQYF.

This clone was seen a few times. The chain carries TRBV7-2 and TRBJ1-5, with 7 bases lining up with TRBD1. The CDR3 is 14 residues long. Germline CDR1 is SGHTA and CDR2 is FQGNSA. Trimming removed 3 bases from V and 3 bases from J; junction bases left unmatched: 2. This chain's CDR3 is CASSLTGSNQPQHF. In nucleotides, the CDR3 is TGTGCCAGCAGCTTGACAGGGTCCAATCAGCCCCAGCATTTT.

This rearrangement joins TRBV5-6 to TRBJ2-5, with 7 bases lining up with TRBD1. This CDR3 spans 16 amino acids. CDR1 is SGHDT, CDR2 YYEEEE, per germline. The V and J ends lost 1 base and 2 bases, in that order; junction bases with no gene match: 8. The CDR3 sequence: CASSLPSTGNQETQYF. In nucleotides, the CDR3 is TGTGCCAGCAGCTTGCCATCGACAGGGAATCAAGAGACCCAGTACTTC.

The J gene is TRBJ2-2, the V gene TRBV24-1, with D perhaps TRBD1 (6 bases). The CDR3 consists of 14 residues. The V end lost 2 bases, the J end lost 3 bases, and 6 bases lay between the germline ends. CDR1 and CDR2 from the germline V gene are KGHDR and SFDVKD. In DNA, the CDR3 is TGTGCCACCAGTGATTCAGGGGACACCGGGGAGCTGTTTTTT. Protein product: CATSDSGDTGELFF.

The rearrangement uses TRBV9 and TRBJ1-3, with D possibly matching TRBD1 (6 bases). V gave up 2 bases and J gave up 0 bases, with 12 bases separating them. The CDR3 runs to 16 residues. CDR1 is SGDLS and CDR2 is YYNGEE in the germline V gene. The CDR3 reads CASSVAGGSSGNTIYF. The CDR3 bases are TGTGCCAGCAGCGTTGCGGGGGGCTCCTCTGGAAACACCATATATTTT.

V is TRBV11-3 and J is TRBJ2-1; 11 bases match TRBD2. Trimming at V came to 5 bases and at J to 12 bases, leaving 6 bases not matched to a gene. The V gene's germline CDR1 is SGHNT and CDR2 YENEEA. The CDR3 length is 13 residues. As DNA, the CDR3 is TGTGCCAGCAGCAAAACCGGGACTAGCGGGCAGTTCTTC. As protein: CASSKTGTSGQFF.

The V call is TRBV7-9, the J call TRBJ1-2; D gene uncertain. V gave up 5 bases and J gave up 5 bases, with 15 bases separating them. This CDR3 is built from 14 residues. The V gene's germline CDR1 is SEHNR and CDR2 FQNEAQ (reference sequence). CDR3 in DNA: TGTGCCAGCAGCCCAGACGAGGGTGGGTATGGCTACACCTTC. As protein: CASSPDEGGYGYTF.

The chain combines TRBV7-9 with TRBJ2-1, with TRBD1 as a possible D gene (7 bases). Trimming shortened V by 5 bases and J by 6 bases, and 17 bases separated the two germline ends. This CDR3 comprises 15 residues. The germline V gene has CDR1 SEHNR and CDR2 FQNEAQ (reference sequence). The chain's CDR3 is CASSPQGWGVNEQFF. As DNA, the CDR3 is TGTGCCAGCAGCCCACAGGGGTGGGGGGTCAATGAGCAGTTCTTC.

This CDR3 is CASSIAGTANNEQFF. In DNA, the CDR3 is TGTGCCAGTAGTATAGCGGGGACAGCTAACAATGAGCAGTTCTTC. J is TRBJ2-1 and V is TRBV19; 7 bases match TRBD1. The CDR3 is 15 residues long. V was pared by 1 base and J by 5 bases, with 5 bases of the junction left unmatched. Germline CDR1 and CDR2: LNHDA and SQIVND (reference sequence). The full variable domain, its missing parts supplied by reference TRBV19 and TRBJ2-1, is DGGITQSPKYLFRKEGQNVTLSCEQNLNHDAMYWYRQDPGQGLRLIYYSQIVNDFQKGDIAEGYSVSREKKESFPLTVTSAQKNPTAFYLCASSIAGTANNEQFFGPGTRLTVL.

The chain links TRBV4-3 to TRBJ1-2; the D is unclear. Germline V gene lookup returns CDR1 LGHNA and CDR2 YSLEER. The CDR3 spans 13 residues. The V and J ends lost 0 bases and 7 bases respectively, with 9 bases between them. CDR3 in amino acids: CASSQEMEGGYTF. The CDR3 nucleotides are TGCGCCAGCAGCCAAGAAATGGAGGGTGGCTACACCTTC.

The DNA of the CDR3 is TGTGCCAGTAGTTCCAGCTCTGGGGCCAACGTCCTGACTTTC. This sequence encodes CASSSSSGANVLTF. The gene calls are TRBV19 and TRBJ2-6; D gene unclear. CDR1 LNHDA and CDR2 SQIVND come from the germline V gene (reference sequence). The CDR3 consists of 14 residues. V lost 5 bases and J 0 bases, leaving 5 bases between the germline ends.

The V and J genes are TRBV19 and TRBJ1-4, with 7 bases aligning to TRBD1. The V gene end was trimmed by 4 bases and the J gene end by 7 bases; junction bases not matched to a gene: 12. The CDR3 loop spans 16 amino acids. Germline V gives CDR1 LNHDA, CDR2 SQIVND (reference sequence). CDR3 protein: CASSNPGQSVLEKLFF. The CDR3, as DNA: TGTGCCAGTAGTAATCCGGGACAGTCTGTTCTTGAAAAACTGTTTTTT.

The V call is TRBV7-9, the J call TRBJ2-4, with D hard to call. The CDR3 extends over 15 amino acids. V shed 1 base and J shed 3 bases, with 10 bases lying between them. Germline CDR1 and CDR2: SEHNR and FQNEAQ (reference sequence). In nucleotides, the CDR3 is TGTGCCAGCAGCTTAGGGGCAGCCAGCAAAAACATTCAGTACTTC. This codes for CASSLGAASKNIQYF.

The rearrangement joins TRBV10-3 to TRBJ1-2; 7 nucleotides line up with TRBD1. The V gene end was trimmed by 6 bases and the J gene end by 4 bases; junction bases not matched to a gene: 2. In germline, CDR1 is ENHRY, CDR2 SYGVKD. The CDR3 covers 12 residues. CDR3 protein: CAIRQGTYGYTF. The CDR3 bases are TGTGCCATCAGACAGGGGACCTATGGCTACACCTTC.